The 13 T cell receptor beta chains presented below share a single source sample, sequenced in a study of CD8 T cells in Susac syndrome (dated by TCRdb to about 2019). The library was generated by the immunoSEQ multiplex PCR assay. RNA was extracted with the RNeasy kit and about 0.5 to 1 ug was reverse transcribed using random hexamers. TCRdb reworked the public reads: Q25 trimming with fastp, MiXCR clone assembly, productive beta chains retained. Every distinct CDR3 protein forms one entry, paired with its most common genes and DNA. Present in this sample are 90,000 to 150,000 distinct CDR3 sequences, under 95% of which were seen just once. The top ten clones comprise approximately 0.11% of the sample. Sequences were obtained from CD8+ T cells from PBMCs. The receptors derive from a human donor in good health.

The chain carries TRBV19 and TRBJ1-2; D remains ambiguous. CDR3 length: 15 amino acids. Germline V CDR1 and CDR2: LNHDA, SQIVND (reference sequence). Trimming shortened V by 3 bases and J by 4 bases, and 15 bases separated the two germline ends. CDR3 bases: TGTGCCAGTAGTATTAGCGCCATAGGACTCTATGGCTACACCTTC. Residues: CASSISAIGLYGYTF.

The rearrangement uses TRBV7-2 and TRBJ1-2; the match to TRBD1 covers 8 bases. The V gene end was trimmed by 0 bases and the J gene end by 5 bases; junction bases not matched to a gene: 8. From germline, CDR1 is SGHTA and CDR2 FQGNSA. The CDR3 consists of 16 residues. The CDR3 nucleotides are TGTGCCAGCAGCTTAGCGTCGCAGGGGGCAAGTTATGGCTACACCTTC. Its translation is CASSLASQGASYGYTF.

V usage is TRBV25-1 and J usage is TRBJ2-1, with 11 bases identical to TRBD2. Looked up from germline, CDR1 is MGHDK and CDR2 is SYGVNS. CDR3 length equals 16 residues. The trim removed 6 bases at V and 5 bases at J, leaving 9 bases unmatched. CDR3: CASRPGLAARNNEQFF. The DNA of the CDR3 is TGTGCCAGCAGACCGGGACTAGCGGCGAGAAACAATGAGCAGTTCTTC. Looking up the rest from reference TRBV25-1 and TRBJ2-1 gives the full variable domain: EADIYQTPRYLVIGTGKKITLECSQTMGHDKMYWYQQDPGMELHLIHYSYGVNSTEKGDLSSESTVSRIRTEHFPLTLESARPSHTSQYLCASRPGLAARNNEQFFGPGTRLTVL.

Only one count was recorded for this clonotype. The CDR3 DNA is TGCAGCGCCGGGGGGGTCCAAGAGACCCAGTACTTC. Translating it yields CSAGGVQETQYF. The J gene is TRBJ2-5, the V gene TRBV29-1, with 8 nucleotides matching TRBD2. Per germline, CDR1 SQVTM and CDR2 ANQGSEA. V shed 7 bases and J 1 base; nucleotides not matched to a gene: 2. This CDR3 is 12 amino acids long.

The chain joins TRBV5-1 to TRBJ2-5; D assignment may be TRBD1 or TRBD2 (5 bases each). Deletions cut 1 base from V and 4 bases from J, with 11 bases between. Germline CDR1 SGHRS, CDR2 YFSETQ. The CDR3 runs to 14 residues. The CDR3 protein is CASSLNGGRETQYF. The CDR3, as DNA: TGCGCCAGCAGCTTGAATGGGGGAAGAGAGACCCAGTACTTC.

CDR3 in DNA: TGCGCCAGCAGCCAAGGTCCGGGACAGGGGGTAGCTAACTATGGCTACACCTTC. Translated: CASSQGPGQGVANYGYTF. J is TRBJ1-2 and V is TRBV4-3; 11 positions match TRBD1. Trimming at V came to 1 base and at J to 0 bases, leaving 7 bases not matched to a gene. Germline values: CDR1 LGHNA, CDR2 YSLEER. The CDR3 is made up of 18 amino acids.

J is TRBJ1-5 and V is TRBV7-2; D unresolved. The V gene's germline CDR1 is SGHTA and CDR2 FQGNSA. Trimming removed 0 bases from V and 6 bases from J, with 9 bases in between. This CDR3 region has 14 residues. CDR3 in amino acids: CASSLAGSVQPQHF. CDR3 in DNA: TGTGCCAGCAGCTTAGCGGGGTCAGTTCAGCCCCAGCATTTT.

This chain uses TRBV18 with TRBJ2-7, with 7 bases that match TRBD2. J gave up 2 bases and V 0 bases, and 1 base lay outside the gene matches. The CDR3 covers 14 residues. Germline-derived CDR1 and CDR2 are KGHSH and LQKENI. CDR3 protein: CASSPPGRAYEQYF. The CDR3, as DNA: TGTGCCAGCTCACCACCAGGGAGGGCCTACGAGCAGTACTTC.

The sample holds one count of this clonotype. The CDR3 sequence is CSARDAPYTEAFF. DNA for the CDR3: TGCAGTGCTAGGGATGCTCCCTACACTGAAGCTTTCTTT. The chain carries TRBV20-1 and TRBJ1-1; D ambiguous. Trimming stripped 3 bases from V and 3 bases from J, with 11 bases between. The CDR3 extends over 13 amino acids. The V gene's germline CDR1 is DFQATT and CDR2 SNEGSKA (reference sequence).

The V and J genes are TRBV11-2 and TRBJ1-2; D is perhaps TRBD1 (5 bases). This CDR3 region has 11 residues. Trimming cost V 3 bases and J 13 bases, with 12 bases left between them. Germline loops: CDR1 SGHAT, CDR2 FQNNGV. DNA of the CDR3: TGTGCCAGCAGCTTCAGAAGGGGATTCACCTTC. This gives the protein CASSFRRGFTF.

As DNA, the CDR3 is TGTGCCAGCAGTTCCGTGGGGGGAGGCCCCTATAATTCACCCCTCCACTTT. Translated: CASSSVGGGPYNSPLHF. V gene TRBV5-6 combines with J gene TRBJ1-6, with a possible D match to TRBD1 (5 bases). Germline CDR1 SGHDT, CDR2 YYEEEE. V gave up 5 bases and J gave up 2 bases, with 17 bases separating them. The CDR3 is 17 residues long.

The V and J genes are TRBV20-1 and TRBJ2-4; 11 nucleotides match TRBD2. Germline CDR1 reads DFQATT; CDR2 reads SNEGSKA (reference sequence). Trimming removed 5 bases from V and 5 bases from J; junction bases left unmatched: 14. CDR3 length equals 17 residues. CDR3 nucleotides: TGCAGTGCTCCGAACCTTCCCCTACTAGCGGGGGAAAACATTCAGTACTTC. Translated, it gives CSAPNLPLLAGENIQYF.

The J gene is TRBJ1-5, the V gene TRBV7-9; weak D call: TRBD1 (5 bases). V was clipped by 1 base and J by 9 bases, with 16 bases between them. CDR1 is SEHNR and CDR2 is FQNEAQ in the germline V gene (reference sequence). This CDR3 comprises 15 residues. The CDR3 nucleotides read TGTGCCAGCAGCTTAGGAGGCGGCAGGGCGCCGCCCCAGCATTTT. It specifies CASSLGGGRAPPQHF.